The T cell receptor beta chain described here comes from a study of cytomegalovirus exposure and HLA in healthy donors. This CDR3 comprises 15 residues. CDR1 and CDR2 (germline): SNHLY, FYNNEI. Trimming removed 4 bases from V and 5 bases from J; junction bases left unmatched: 9. Likely unrecorded immune exposures existed in these nominally healthy donors. PCR amplification relied on 60 Vbeta primers (plus 13 Jbeta primers). Clones were read by immunoSEQ multiplex PCR, and TCRdb kept only the in-frame ones, dropping some. The sample records some 180,000 clones, just under 80% being singletons. The chain employs TRBV2 and TRBJ2-7, with 9 nucleotides matching TRBD1. The TCR was taken from a woman in her 30s in good health and CMV-seronegative. Sequencing was done on a sample of PBMCs. Here the CDR3 reads CASSVLGQGPHEQYF. CDR3 sequence (DNA): TGTGCCAGCAGTGTATTAGGACAGGGGCCCCACGAGCAGTACTTC.